Following are 4 T cell receptor beta chains from one sample sequenced in a study of shared clonotypes between healthy human individuals. Profiling relied on immunoSEQ multiplex PCR, and the TCRdb table lists in-frame clones only, not all of them. The sample has about 480,000 clones, approximately 79% seen once; the top ten hold under 15%. The specimen sequenced was PBMCs. The receptors come from a woman between 35 and 50 years old in good health. Some clones in this sample may be carry-over from other donors' samples.

The CDR3 sequence is CASSWGTSGETQYF. The CDR3 coding sequence is TGCGCCAGCAGCTGGGGGACTAGCGGAGAGACCCAGTACTTC. The chain carries TRBV5-1 and TRBJ2-5; 11 nucleotides match TRBD2. Germline V CDR1 and CDR2: SGHRS, YFSETQ. J lost 4 bases, V lost 3 bases, and 2 bases had no gene match. The CDR3 is made up of 14 amino acids.

This CDR3 is CASSSLLGREQYF. The CDR3 nucleotides read TGTGCCAGCAGCTCCCTCCTTGGGAGAGAGCAGTACTTC. This chain joins TRBV11-2 and TRBJ2-7, with a possible D match to TRBD2 (5 bases). The CDR3 sequence is 13 residues long. Per the germline V gene, CDR1 is SGHAT and CDR2 is FQNNGV. The V gene lost 4 bases and the J gene lost 7 bases, with 14 bases spanning the gap.

The chain links TRBV5-1 to TRBJ2-2; 8 bases are shared with TRBD1. The CDR3 loop spans 15 amino acids. Trimming at V came to 4 bases and at J to 3 bases, leaving 5 bases not matched to a gene. In germline, CDR1 is SGHRS, CDR2 YFSETQ. The CDR3 DNA reads as TGCGCCAGCAGCAGACCGACAGGGGACACCGGGGAGCTGTTTTTT. It yields the protein CASSRPTGDTGELFF.

The chain combines TRBV18 with TRBJ1-1; possibly TRBD1 for D (6 bases). The CDR3 spans 16 residues. Germline loops: CDR1 KGHSH, CDR2 LQKENI. V lost 3 bases and J lost 4, with 18 bases in between. This CDR3 is CASSPPGGGEGTEAFF. In DNA, the CDR3 is TGTGCCAGCTCACCTCCTGGGGGGGGCGAGGGCACTGAAGCTTTCTTT. Based on the CDR3 plus reference TRBV18 and TRBJ1-1, the full variable domain is NAGVMQNPRHLVRRRGQEARLRCSPMKGHSHVYWYRQLPEEGLKFMVYLQKENIIDESGMPKERFSAEFPKEGPSILRIQQVVRGDSAAYFCASSPPGGGEGTEAFFGQGTRLTVV.